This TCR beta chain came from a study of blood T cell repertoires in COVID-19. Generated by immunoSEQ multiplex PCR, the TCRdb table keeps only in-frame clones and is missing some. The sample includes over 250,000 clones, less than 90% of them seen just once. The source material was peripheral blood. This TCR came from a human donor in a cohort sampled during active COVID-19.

The CDR3 coding sequence is TGTGCCAGCAGCCCCCCCGGACTAGCGGGGGGAGATACGCAGTATTTT. Translation gives CASSPPGLAGGDTQYF. The V call is TRBV7-2, the J call TRBJ2-3; the match to TRBD2 covers 14 bases. The CDR3 is 16 residues long. The germline gives CDR1 SGHTA, CDR2 FQGNSA. After removal of 5 bases from V and 5 bases from J, the junction contained 6 bases not matched to a gene.